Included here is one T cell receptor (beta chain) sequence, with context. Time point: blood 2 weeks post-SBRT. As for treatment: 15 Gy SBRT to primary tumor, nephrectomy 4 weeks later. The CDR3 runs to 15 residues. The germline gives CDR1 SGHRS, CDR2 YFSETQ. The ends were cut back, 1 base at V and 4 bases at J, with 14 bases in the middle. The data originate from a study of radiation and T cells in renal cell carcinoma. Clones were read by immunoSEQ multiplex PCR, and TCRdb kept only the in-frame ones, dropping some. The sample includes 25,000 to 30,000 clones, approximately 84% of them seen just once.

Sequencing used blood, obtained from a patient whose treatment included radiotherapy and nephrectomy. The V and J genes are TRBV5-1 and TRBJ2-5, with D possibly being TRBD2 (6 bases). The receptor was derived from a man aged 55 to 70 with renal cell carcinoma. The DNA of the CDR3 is TGCGCCAGCAGCTTGAATGCTCGGGAGCGAGAGACCCAGTACTTC. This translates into CASSLNARERETQYF.